This T cell receptor beta chain was recovered during a study of response to subunit inactivated influenza vaccine. The CDR3 runs to 16 residues. V lost 4 bases to trimming and J lost 8 bases, with 21 bases between them. The V gene's germline CDR1 is WNHNN and CDR2 SYGVQD (reference sequence). MiXCR, applied by TCRdb to the RT-PCR reads, yields one record per CDR3 protein. The sample includes over 150,000 distinct CDR3 sequences, 14% of them seen just once. This clonotype was detected a few times. This clonotype was obtained from a man in his fifties or sixties who received an inactivated influenza vaccine. Sequenced here: CD8+ T cells sorted from PBMCs, sampled about 5 days after vaccination. This rearrangement joins TRBV10-1 to TRBJ2-1, with D unclear. The CDR3 nucleotides read TGCGCCAGCAGTGTTGGGCACTCCGTCCTTATCGATGAGCAGTTCTTC. Residues: CASSVGHSVLIDEQFF.